The rows below give T cell receptor beta chains drawn from one sample of a study of human thymus T cells. TCRdb's copy holds only in-frame clones and misses some; the assay was immunoSEQ multiplex PCR. Among roughly 130,000 clones listed, about 93% were seen once. The sequencing input was thymus tissue. All receptors derive from a boy under three years old with a congenital heart defect but otherwise immunologically healthy. CDR3s include the opening cysteine and the closing phenylalanine or tryptophan. A D gene is named only where the DNA matches it firmly.

V: TRBV5-4
D: .
J: TRBJ2-5
CDR3: CASSNIAPVGHEETQYF
DNA: TGTGCCAGCAGCAATATTGCCCCGGTCGGACATGAAGAGACCCAGTACTTC

V: TRBV10-3
D: .
J: TRBJ1-3
CDR3: CAISESAPSAGNTIYF
DNA: TGTGCCATCAGTGAGTCAGCGCCGTCGGCTGGAAACACCATATATTTT

V: TRBV7-2
D: .
J: TRBJ2-7
CDR3: CASSLPRTYEQYF
DNA: TGTGCCAGCAGCTTACCTAGAACCTACGAGCAGTACTTC

V: TRBV28
D: TRBD1
J: TRBJ1-5
CDR3: CASSLRGQGSNQPQHF
DNA: TGTGCCAGCAGTTTAAGGGGACAGGGGAGCAATCAGCCCCAGCATTTT

V: TRBV21-1
D: .
J: TRBJ1-1
CDR3: CASSKARVGCTEAFF
DNA: TGTGCCAGCAGCAAAGCGCGAGTCGGGTGCACTGAAGCTTTCTTT

V: TRBV28
D: TRBD2
J: TRBJ2-5
CDR3: CASRLAGGLETQYF
DNA: TGTGCCAGCCGACTAGCGGGGGGGTTGGAGACCCAGTACTTC

V: TRBV7-8
D: TRBD2
J: TRBJ2-1
CDR3: CASSAGTSGGVYNEQFF
DNA: TGTGCCAGCAGCGCCGGGACTAGCGGGGGGGTTTACAATGAGCAGTTCTTC

V: TRBV5-1
D: .
J: TRBJ1-6
CDR3: CASSLGGDYNSPLHF
DNA: TGCGCCAGCAGCTTGGGGGGGGATTATAATTCACCCCTCCACTTT

V: TRBV5-1
D: .
J: TRBJ2-3
CDR3: CASSLDSPTDTQYF
DNA: TGCGCCAGCAGCTTGGATTCTCCGACAGATACGCAGTATTTT

V: TRBV11-2
D: .
J: TRBJ1-2
CDR3: CASRNRDHGYTF
DNA: TGTGCCAGCAGGAACAGGGACCATGGCTACACCTTC

V: TRBV11-3
D: TRBD2
J: TRBJ2-3
CDR3: CASSLDRAGEVTDTQYF
DNA: TGTGCCAGCAGCTTAGATAGAGCGGGGGAGGTCACAGATACGCAGTATTTT

V: TRBV30
D: .
J: TRBJ2-3
CDR3: CAWSTPGDTITDTQYF
DNA: TGTGCCTGGTCTACTCCAGGAGACACGATCACAGATACGCAGTATTTT